Below are 2 T cell receptor beta chains sequenced from a single sample in a study of cytomegalovirus exposure and HLA in healthy donors. This table comes from immunoSEQ multiplex PCR, and its TCRdb copy is limited to in-frame clones, with some not included. The sample yields 150,000 to 200,000 clones, 86% seen once. Sequencing input: PBMCs. The receptor source for this set is a woman in her twenties or thirties in good health and CMV-seronegative.

This clone was counted a few times. V and J are TRBV7-3 and TRBJ1-1, with D hard to call. Trimming took off 4 bases at V and 1 base at J, with 10 bases between the two ends. The CDR3 runs 14 residues. Germline-derived CDR1 and CDR2 are SGHTA and FQGTGA. CDR3 bases: TGTGCCAGCAGCTCCTGGGGAAGGAACACTGAAGCTTTCTTT. This sequence encodes CASSSWGRNTEAFF.

This chain links TRBV4-3 with TRBJ1-5; 9 nucleotides match TRBD1. With 6 bases clipped from V and 6 bases from J, the junction kept 18 bases outside the gene matches. CDR1 is LGHNA, CDR2 YSLEER, per germline. This CDR3 region has 18 residues. The CDR3 region is CASRGGEGDRELVQPQHF. Here the CDR3 DNA reads TGCGCCAGCAGGGGGGGGGAGGGGGACAGGGAGCTGGTTCAGCCCCAGCATTTT.